This is a list of T cell receptor beta chains from one sample in a study of chemoradiotherapy in HPV16-positive cancers. Repertoires were generated with immunoSEQ multiplex PCR, while TCRdb's copy carries only in-frame clones and drops some. The sample shows roughly 13,000 clones, roughly 89% of them seen only once. The sequences come from tumor tissue, collected from a patient who underwent chemoradiotherapy. The receptor set was obtained from a human donor with HPV-associated anogenital cancer. Both conserved end residues are part of each CDR3. The order of the fields is D gene, V gene, clone size, J gene, CDR3 protein. D genes are given only for firm matches. Only some rows state a clone size, as once, few, many or a class for expanded clones.

.	TRBV15	.	TRBJ1-5	CATSRGGGLKHQPQHF
TRBD2	TRBV7-9	.	TRBJ2-7	CASSLAGGNYEQYF
.	TRBV15	.	TRBJ1-2	CATSRDYGNYGYTF
.	TRBV4-1	.	TRBJ2-7	CASSPNWSGRYEQYF
.	TRBV19	.	TRBJ2-1	CASSIVSTGNEQFF
TRBD1	TRBV7-3	.	TRBJ2-3	CASSSRTGWADTQYF
TRBD1	TRBV9	.	TRBJ2-5	CASSEAGGLMTQYF
TRBD2	TRBV7-9	.	TRBJ2-1	CASSLGTSGYNEQFF
.	TRBV29-1	.	TRBJ1-2	CSVVAGTYGYTF
TRBD1	TRBV4-1	.	TRBJ2-3	CASSPTGGQDTQYF
TRBD2	TRBV7-6	.	TRBJ2-2	CASSLGGLAGTGELFF
.	TRBV5-1	.	TRBJ1-1	CASSLVGTQDTEAFF
.	TRBV6-6	.	TRBJ2-7	CASTLQEGPTYEQYF
.	TRBV5-4	.	TRBJ2-1	CASSLRGFLSYNEQFF
.	TRBV27	.	TRBJ1-1	CASSFRQGYTEAFF
.	TRBV4-2	.	TRBJ2-3	CASSHSYINSDTQYF
.	TRBV19	few	TRBJ1-1	CASSIRKIDTEAFF
.	TRBV7-6	.	TRBJ2-2	CASTFRVENTGELFF
TRBD2	TRBV4-2	.	TRBJ2-5	CASSRQQGREGQETQYF
.	TRBV19	.	TRBJ1-2	CASSIGGGIITNYGYTF
.	TRBV7-8	.	TRBJ2-3	CASSSPGRLKTSTDTQYF
TRBD1	TRBV9	.	TRBJ2-7	CASSDGTGDYEQYF
.	TRBV6-1	.	TRBJ1-6	CASSVGSGNSPLHF
.	TRBV19	.	TRBJ2-7	CASSRSTIGYEQYF
.	TRBV19	.	TRBJ2-6	CASSIGGWVGANVLTF
TRBD2	TRBV30	.	TRBJ2-7	CAWTYRDSGRAPPYF
TRBD1	TRBV11-2	.	TRBJ2-3	CASSPRTGGFTDTQYF
.	TRBV5-1	.	TRBJ2-5	CASSLGIGRGYQETQYF
TRBD1	TRBV5-1	.	TRBJ1-1	CASSAGTGETEAFF
TRBD1	TRBV30	.	TRBJ1-4	CAWAQGAGEKLFF
.	TRBV18	.	TRBJ2-4	CASSTRVGDIQYF
.	TRBV7-2	.	TRBJ1-1	CASSLGGSTEAFF
.	TRBV18	.	TRBJ1-2	CASSPQVEVEGGYTF
.	TRBV7-2	.	TRBJ1-1	CASSLSGDSEAFF
TRBD1	TRBV11-2	.	TRBJ2-3	CASSLVGTVGDTQYF
TRBD1	TRBV6-6	.	TRBJ1-2	CASNLQGWGYGYTF
.	TRBV9	.	TRBJ1-5	CASSVSVGPNQPQHF
.	TRBV4-1	.	TRBJ2-7	CASSQLIRDYEQYF
.	TRBV6-1	.	TRBJ1-1	CASSVVGNTEAFF
.	TRBV6-5	.	TRBJ2-5	CASSLTGEKTQYF
.	TRBV29-1	.	TRBJ1-1	CSVRGRGDTEAFF
TRBD2	TRBV11-1	.	TRBJ2-1	CASSLAWVAGGNEQFF
.	TRBV7-6	.	TRBJ2-3	CASSLGSLSADTQYF
TRBD1	TRBV11-3	.	TRBJ2-3	CASSLERGRTQYF
.	TRBV2	.	TRBJ1-4	CASSPTPAGILNEKLFF
.	TRBV4-1	.	TRBJ1-6	CASSPTPRQVVNSPLHF
.	TRBV4-1	.	TRBJ1-2	CASSQEGRYGYTF
TRBD1	TRBV6-1	.	TRBJ2-7	CASSDPFRDSREQYF
.	TRBV11-3	.	TRBJ2-5	CASSLEDRGGETQYF
.	TRBV9	.	TRBJ2-7	CASSESFLGEQYF
.	TRBV6-5	.	TRBJ2-7	CASRDGFEQYF
TRBD1	TRBV5-1	.	TRBJ1-5	CASSSSGGGQPQHF
.	TRBV19	once	TRBJ2-3	CASSQVGAGTQYF
.	TRBV18	.	TRBJ1-1	CASSSPNTEAFF
.	TRBV7-9	.	TRBJ1-5	CASSSPGQGQPQHF
.	TRBV5-6	.	TRBJ2-3	CASSLAKGGVTDTQYF
.	TRBV7-2	.	TRBJ1-5	CASSSYSNQPQHF